Listed here are 28 T cell receptor beta chains from one sample, sequenced in a study of blood T cell repertoires in COVID-19 (dated by TCRdb to about 2020). Receptor libraries were prepared by the immunoSEQ multiplex PCR assay. The table comes from immuneACCESS by way of TCRdb, which keeps in-frame sequences with V and J called. Part of the clones is missing from these tables; in studies checked, under half for an unresolved V gene and the rest for unknown reasons. Across this sample there are 150,000 to 200,000 clones, with 82% seen only once. The ten largest make up 4.5% to 6.5% of the sample. Sequences were obtained from PBMCs or T cells enriched from blood (not recorded which). Receptor source: a woman in her fifties or sixties with acute COVID-19.

This chain uses TRBV5-4 with TRBJ1-6; TRBD1 agrees at 7 bases. CDR1 and CDR2 (germline): SGHNT, YYREEE (reference sequence). Trimming cost V 5 bases and J 6 bases; bases outside gene matches: 5. The CDR3 consists of 14 residues. This CDR3 reads CASRDRHRNSPLHF. The CDR3 DNA reads TGTGCCAGCAGGGACAGGCACCGTAATTCACCCCTCCACTTT.

The V and J genes are TRBV7-2 and TRBJ2-7; 10 bases map to TRBD1. The junction had 2 bases not matched to a gene; V was cut back by 1 base and J by 2 bases. Germline V CDR1 and CDR2: SGHTA, FQGNSA. The CDR3 length is 15 residues. Here the CDR3 reads CASSLGGTGAYEQYV. The CDR3 DNA reads TGTGCCAGCAGCTTAGGGGGGACAGGGGCCTACGAGCAGTACGTC.

The V call is TRBV2, the J call TRBJ1-5; D perhaps matches TRBD1 (6 bases). Germline lookup yields CDR1 SNHLY and CDR2 FYNNEI. This CDR3 has 15 residues. V was clipped by 7 bases and J by 2 bases, with 15 bases between them. CDR3 in amino acids: CASTLGGAGNQPQHF. As DNA, the CDR3 is TGTGCCAGCACGCTTGGGGGGGCGGGCAATCAGCCCCAGCATTTT. Looking up the rest from reference TRBV2 and TRBJ1-5 gives the full variable domain: EPEVTQTPSHQVTQMGQEVILRCVPISNHLYFYWYRQILGQKVEFLVSFYNNEISEKSEIFDDQFSVERPDGSNFTLKIRSTKLEDSAMYFCASTLGGAGNQPQHFGDGTRLSIL.

The CDR3 DNA sequence: TGTGCCAGCATCGCGGACAGCTATCCGGGAAACACCATATATTTT. This encodes CASIADSYPGNTIYF. The chain couples TRBV7-9 to TRBJ1-3; tentatively, D is TRBD1 (6 bases). Trimming pared 7 bases from V and 4 bases from J, leaving 17 bases between. Germline V gene sequence: CDR1 SEHNR, CDR2 FQNEAQ (reference sequence). The CDR3 sequence is 15 residues long.

The CDR3 coding sequence is TGTGCCAGCAGCCAAGGAGTTAACACCGGGGAGCTGTTTTTT. Its translation: CASSQGVNTGELFF. This chain uses TRBV14 with TRBJ2-2, with D uncertain. Germline V CDR1 and CDR2: SGHDN, FVKESK. Trimming left V 1 base short and J 2 bases short, with 5 bases between. The CDR3 runs to 14 residues. The entire variable domain, with the rest obtained from reference TRBV14 and TRBJ2-2, is as follows: EAGVTQFPSHSVIEKGQTVTLRCDPISGHDNLYWYRRVMGKEIKFLLHFVKESKQDESGMPNNRFLAERTGGTYSTLKVQPAELEDSGVYFCASSQGVNTGELFFGEGSRLTVL.

The table lists this clone with a count of one. This chain uses TRBV3-1 (or the pseudogene TRBV3-2) with TRBJ2-1; 8 nucleotides align to TRBD1. The germline CDR1 and CDR2 sequences are LGHDT and YNNKEL (reference sequence). This CDR3 contains 20 residues. Trimming took 7 bases from V and 7 from J; bases not matched to a gene: 27. In DNA, the CDR3 is TGTGCCAGCATCGCAGACCTTGGACAGGGATCCCCCCCCCTTACAAATGAGCAGTTCTTC. Translation gives CASIADLGQGSPPLTNEQFF.

The V gene is TRBV7-9, the J gene TRBJ1-6, with D hard to call. This CDR3 is built from 13 residues. Germline CDR1 reads SEHNR; CDR2 reads FQNEAQ (reference sequence). Trimming left V 6 bases short and J 10 bases short, with 13 bases between. For the CDR3, the DNA is TGTGCCAGCAGTTCCTTTTCCGAGTCACCCCTCCACTTT. The encoded protein is CASSSFSESPLHF.

This chain links TRBV10-3 with TRBJ1-2, with D possibly matching TRBD1 (5 bases). Germline V lookup: CDR1 ENHRY, CDR2 SYGVKD. Trimming took 7 bases from V and 7 from J, leaving 13 bases between them. The CDR3 is made up of 12 amino acids. The CDR3 nucleotides read TGTGCCATCACCGGGACTTTGGCTGGCTACACCTTC. Translation gives CAITGTLAGYTF.

CDR3 in DNA: TGTGCCAGCAGTCCCTTCGGGGGGCAGGGGGCCTCTAATGAAAAACTGTTTTTT. Its translation: CASSPFGGQGASNEKLFF. The chain couples TRBV25-1 to TRBJ1-4; 8 nucleotides line up with TRBD1. After removal of 5 bases from V and 3 bases from J, the junction contained 14 bases not matched to a gene. The germline gives CDR1 MGHDK, CDR2 SYGVNS. The CDR3 totals 18 residues. Variable domain in full (rest from reference TRBV25-1 and TRBJ1-4): EADIYQTPRYLVIGTGKKITLECSQTMGHDKMYWYQQDPGMELHLIHYSYGVNSTEKGDLSSESTVSRIRTEHFPLTLESARPSHTSQYLCASSPFGGQGASNEKLFFGSGTQLSVL.

The chain links TRBV10-1 to TRBJ1-6; D call uncertain. CDR1 is WNHNN and CDR2 is SYGVQD in the germline V gene (reference sequence). There are 12 residues in the CDR3. The ends were cut back, 5 bases at V and 5 bases at J, with 4 bases in the middle. The CDR3 is CASSFNNSPLHF. DNA of the CDR3: TGCGCCAGCAGTTTTAATAATTCACCCCTCCACTTT.

This clone occurred once. The J gene is TRBJ2-7, the V gene TRBV15, with D perhaps TRBD2 (5 bases). CDR3 length: 14 amino acids. Germline assignment: CDR1 LNHNV and CDR2 YYDKDF (reference sequence). Between the trimmed V and J ends, which lost 3 bases and 4 bases, there was a span of 13 bases. DNA for the CDR3: TGTGCCACCAGCAGTTCGGGGAGTGGGTACGAGCAGTACGTC. This gives the protein CATSSSGSGYEQYV.

The V call is TRBV6-5, the J call TRBJ1-6; D not resolved. This CDR3 comprises 14 residues. The V end lost 2 bases, the J end lost 6 bases, and 8 bases lay between the germline ends. CDR1 MNHEY and CDR2 SVGAGI come from the germline V gene. The CDR3 DNA reads TGTGCCAGCAGTTACCCTGAGAGTAATTCACCCCTCCACTTT. It is translated as CASSYPESNSPLHF.

J is TRBJ2-7 and V is TRBV27; D possibly corresponds to TRBD2 (6 bases). The germline gives CDR1 MNHEY, CDR2 SMNVEV (reference sequence). V lost 4 bases to trimming and J lost 1 base, with 14 bases between them. This CDR3 region has 15 residues. The CDR3 sequence: CASSYGRDPSYEQYF. The CDR3 coding sequence is TGTGCCAGCAGTTATGGGCGGGACCCATCCTACGAGCAGTACTTC.

This clone was recorded once. The genes are TRBV11-2 and TRBJ1-2; 8 bases are a match to TRBD1. The CDR3 runs to 18 residues. J lost 2 bases, V lost 5 bases, and 16 bases had no gene match. Germline V gene lookup returns CDR1 SGHAT and CDR2 FQNNGV. The CDR3: CASSRGQVLITENYGYTF. CDR3 in DNA: TGTGCCAGCAGCCGGGGACAGGTGCTTATCACTGAGAACTATGGCTACACCTTC.

The V and J genes are TRBV5-5 and TRBJ1-5; D perhaps matches TRBD1 (5 bases). The CDR3 runs 17 residues. Germline loops: CDR1 SGHKS, CDR2 YYEKEE (reference sequence). V lost 4 bases and J 4 bases, leaving 21 bases between the germline ends. This CDR3 is CASSGQGSLVGNQPQHF. The CDR3 nucleotides are TGTGCCAGCAGCGGGCAGGGCTCCCTGGTGGGTAATCAGCCCCAGCATTTT. Using reference TRBV5-5 and TRBJ1-5 for the parts outside the CDR3, the full variable domain is DAGVTQSPTHLIKTRGQQVTLRCSPISGHKSVSWYQQVLGQGPQFIFQYYEKEERGRGNFPDRFSARQFPNYSSELNVNALLLGDSALYLCASSGQGSLVGNQPQHFGDGTRLSIL.

The chain employs TRBV4-1 and TRBJ2-7; tentatively, D is TRBD2 (6 bases). The V end was cut by 4 bases, the J end by 3 bases, with 16 bases between. CDR1 is MGHRA, CDR2 YSYEKL, per germline. The CDR3 is 15 residues long. CDR3 sequence reads: CASSLSGTLLYEQYF. For the CDR3, the DNA is TGCGCCAGCAGCCTTTCCGGGACTCTCCTCTACGAGCAGTACTTC.

The chain combines TRBV7-2 with TRBJ1-5, with TRBD1 as a possible D gene (5 bases). Per the germline V gene, CDR1 is SGHTA and CDR2 is FQGNSA. The V gene lost 3 bases and the J gene lost 4 bases, with 16 bases spanning the gap. The CDR3 runs to 16 residues. The CDR3 spells CASSLLDSRGNQPQHF. CDR3 DNA sequence: TGTGCCAGCAGCTTGTTAGACAGTAGGGGAAATCAGCCCCAGCATTTT.

The CDR3 DNA follows: TGTGCCAGTACCCTAGCGGGCACTGAAGCTTTCTTT. It yields the protein CASTLAGTEAFF. This sequence joins TRBV19 and TRBJ1-1; D gene unclear. CDR3 size: 12 residues. Trimming removed 7 bases at V and 4 bases at J, with 10 bases between. Germline V CDR1 and CDR2: LNHDA, SQIVND (reference sequence).

This clone was counted between two and nine times. This chain uses TRBV19 with TRBJ1-4; D unresolved. This CDR3 contains 15 residues. CDR1 is LNHDA, CDR2 SQIVND, per germline (reference sequence). Trimming took off 2 bases at V and 5 bases at J, with 12 bases between the two ends. The CDR3: CASSINRAGNEKLFF. CDR3 nucleotide sequence: TGTGCCAGTAGTATAAACCGGGCGGGGAATGAAAAACTGTTTTTT.

The V gene is TRBV7-8, the J gene TRBJ1-6; D is possibly TRBD1 (6 bases). The CDR3 is 13 residues long. V was trimmed by 3 bases and J by 7 bases, leaving 7 bases between them. Germline values: CDR1 SGHVS, CDR2 FQNEAQ. CDR3 sequence (DNA): TGTGCCAGCAGCTTGGACAGCAATTCACCCCTCCACTTT. Translation gives CASSLDSNSPLHF.

This chain joins TRBV5-1 and TRBJ1-6; 11 bases agree with TRBD1. After removal of 5 bases from V and 7 bases from J, the junction contained 5 bases not matched to a gene. Germline CDR1 SGHRS, CDR2 YFSETQ. This CDR3 contains 15 residues. This CDR3 is CASRNRDRGNSPLHF. The DNA for the CDR3 is TGCGCCAGCAGAAACCGGGACAGGGGGAATTCACCCCTCCACTTT. The full variable domain, completed using reference TRBV5-1 and TRBJ1-6, is KAGVTQTPRYLIKTRGQQVTLSCSPISGHRSVSWYQQTPGQGLQFLFEYFSETQRNKGNFPGRFSGRQFSNSRSEMNVSTLELGDSALYLCASRNRDRGNSPLHFGNGTRLTVT.

The rearrangement uses TRBV7-9 and TRBJ2-3, with TRBD2 matching over 8 bases. This CDR3 spans 16 amino acids. V lost 5 bases, J lost 0 bases, and 7 bases stayed unmatched. The V gene's germline CDR1 is SEHNR and CDR2 FQNEAQ (reference sequence). This chain's CDR3 is CASSHLSGASTDTQYF. CDR3 nucleotide sequence: TGTGCCAGCAGCCATCTTAGCGGGGCGAGCACAGATACGCAGTATTTT. Drawing the rest from reference TRBV7-9 and TRBJ2-3, the complete variable domain is DTGVSQNPRHKITKRGQNVTFRCDPISEHNRLYWYRQTLGQGPEFLTYFQNEAQLEKSRLLSDRFSAERPKGSFSTLEIQRTEQGDSAMYLCASSHLSGASTDTQYFGPGTRLTVL.

V is TRBV12-1 and J is TRBJ2-4; the table calls TRBD1, which could not be checked here. TRBV12-1 is labeled a pseudogene. The CDR3 spans 18 residues. This CDR3 is CASSLGTPESLAKNIQYF. Here the CDR3 DNA reads TGTGCCAGCAGCTTGGGGACACCCGAGAGTCTAGCCAAAAACATTCAGTACTTC.

This clone has just one count. V usage is TRBV14 and J usage is TRBJ1-6; TRBD1 might be the D (5 bases). Germline CDR1 and CDR2: SGHDN and FVKESK. Trimming removed 5 bases from V and 7 bases from J, with 15 bases in between. The CDR3 has 15 amino acids. Here the CDR3 reads CASSESGTRNSPLHF. CDR3 nucleotide sequence: TGTGCCAGCAGCGAATCTGGGACTAGGAATTCACCCCTCCACTTT.

The chain links TRBV7-2 to TRBJ2-7; 8 nucleotides match TRBD1. V was pared by 1 base and J by 2 bases, with 4 bases of the junction left unmatched. Germline V gene data show CDR1 as SGHTA and CDR2 as FQGNSA. The CDR3 length is 15 residues. As DNA, the CDR3 is TGTGCCAGCAGCTTAGGGACAGGGTTCGCCTACGAGCAGTACTTC. Amino acids: CASSLGTGFAYEQYF.

The gene calls are TRBV7-2 and TRBJ1-1, with D uncertain. Trimming left V 4 bases short and J 4 bases short, with 10 bases between. Germline assignment: CDR1 SGHTA and CDR2 FQGNSA. The CDR3 sequence is 13 residues long. CDR3 amino acids: CASSSFRVTEAFF. CDR3 nucleotide sequence: TGTGCCAGCAGCTCCTTTCGTGTCACTGAAGCTTTCTTT.

The V call is TRBV2, the J call TRBJ1-2; D is unresolved. CDR3 length equals 14 residues. Between the trimmed V and J ends, which lost 1 base and 4 bases, there was a span of 10 bases. Germline V gene sequence: CDR1 SNHLY, CDR2 FYNNEI. CDR3 residues: CASSEELGVYGYTF. In DNA, the CDR3 is TGTGCCAGCAGTGAAGAATTGGGAGTCTATGGCTACACCTTC.

The chain joins TRBV27 to TRBJ2-5; 11 nucleotides align to TRBD2. This CDR3 spans 14 amino acids. V trimming: 7 bases; J trimming: 5 bases; junction bases outside the gene matches: 6. Germline-derived CDR1 and CDR2 are MNHEY and SMNVEV (reference sequence). The CDR3 region is CASKIAGGPETQYF. CDR3 nucleotides: TGTGCCAGCAAAATAGCGGGAGGGCCGGAGACCCAGTACTTC.